This T cell receptor beta chain was obtained from a study of blood T cell repertoires in COVID-19. Background on the study: The study drew acute and convalescent COVID-19 samples from the United States, Italy and Spain. Nucleic acid was either cDNA or gDNA, and it came from T cells, B-cell-depleted T cells, or PBMCs.

How the authors handled the data: Amplification of reference gene primers provided the estimated nucleated cell counts. Sequenced by immunoSEQ multiplex PCR; TCRdb stores in-frame clones only, minus some. V and J calls and clone size come straight from that table; D and trimming were deduced from the DNA. Here the sample spans about 260,000 clones, 80% to 90% being singletons. Germline-derived CDR1 and CDR2 are SQVTM and ANQGSEA. With 7 bases clipped from V and 8 bases from J, the junction kept 7 bases outside the gene matches. The CDR3 covers 13 residues. The chain carries TRBV29-1 and TRBJ1-6; TRBD1 matches at 8 bases. Sequenced input: peripheral blood. The receptor's source is a middle-aged woman who had recovered from COVID-19. CDR3 bases: TGCAGCGCCCGACAGGGGAGGGATTCACCCCTCCACTTT. It is translated as CSARQGRDSPLHF.